This is a list of T cell receptor beta chains from one sample in a study of T cells in Graves' hyperthyroidism and ophthalmopathy. TCRdb fed the multiplex PCR reads into MiXCR, producing one record per CDR3 protein. The sample yields 560,000 or so distinct CDR3 sequences, 15% to 20% seen once. Material: blood. These receptors originate from a man aged 40-55 years with Graves' ophthalmopathy. CDR3s include the opening cysteine and the closing phenylalanine or tryptophan. The D gene is left open where the match is weak. The size entry is marked missing in some rows and otherwise reads once, few, many or a size class.

>TRBJ1-1|many|.|14|TRBV11-2
CASSPQALNTEAFF
TGTGCCAGCAGCCCCCAGGCCCTGAACACTGAAGCTTTCTTT
>TRBJ2-4|few|.|14|TRBV5-1
CASSPRDPRDIQYF
TGCGCCAGCAGCCCCCGGGACCCGAGGGACATTCAGTACTTC
>TRBJ1-3|.|TRBD1|14|TRBV15
CATSARTGGNTIYF
TGTGCCACCAGCGCCAGGACAGGGGGAAACACCATATATTTT
>TRBJ1-2|.|TRBD1|15|TRBV5-1
CASSTSGTGGYGYTF
TGCGCCAGCAGCACCTCCGGGACAGGGGGATATGGCTACACCTTC
>TRBJ2-1|.|.|12|TRBV13
CASSLVPRAQFF
TGTGCCAGCAGCTTAGTTCCACGGGCCCAGTTCTTC
>TRBJ1-6|.|TRBD1|14|TRBV2
CASSRQGSSSPLRF
TGTGCCAGCAGTAGACAGGGGAGTAGCTCACCCCTCCGCTTT
>TRBJ2-5|many|TRBD1|16|TRBV5-1
CASSLYRRQGEETQYF
TGCGCCAGCAGCTTGTACAGAAGGCAGGGGGAAGAGACCCAGTACTTC
>TRBJ2-1|many|TRBD1|13|TRBV7-2
CASSRQGALEQFF
TGTGCCAGCAGTCGACAGGGGGCCCTGGAGCAGTTCTTC
>TRBJ1-3|few|.|15|TRBV12-3/TRBV12-4
CASSLSGSTGNTIYF
TGTGCCAGCAGTTTGTCAGGGTCGACTGGAAACACCATATATTTT
>TRBJ2-1|few|TRBD2|17|TRBV4-1
CASSQVALAGRSNEQFF
TGCGCCAGCAGCCAAGTGGCCCTAGCGGGACGTAGCAATGAGCAGTTCTTC
>TRBJ1-5|few|.|17|TRBV5-8
CASSLLVTPLGNQPQHF
TGTGCCAGCAGCTTGTTAGTCACACCTTTGGGGAATCAGCCCCAGCATTTT
>TRBJ2-1|.|.|15|TRBV13
CASSLGGLGNNEQFF
TGTGCCAGCAGCTTAGGGGGATTGGGAAACAATGAGCAGTTCTTC
>TRBJ1-1|.|TRBD1|15|TRBV6-4
CASSRDRGINTEAFF
TGTGCCAGCAGCCGGGACAGGGGGATAAACACTGAAGCTTTCTTT
>TRBJ2-3|.|TRBD2|16|TRBV20-1
CSAIGTSKFVVDTQYF
TGCAGTGCTATCGGGACTAGCAAATTTGTTGTCGATACGCAGTATTTT
>TRBJ2-1|many|TRBD2|16|TRBV5-1
CASSLSGGAAYNEQFF
TGCGCCAGCAGCTTATCCGGGGGGGCCGCTTACAATGAGCAGTTCTTC
>TRBJ2-1|.|TRBD2|15|TRBV20-1
CSARDYLAGDHEQFF
TGCAGTGCTAGAGATTATCTAGCGGGGGACCATGAGCAGTTCTTC
>TRBJ2-1|few|TRBD2|15|TRBV12-3/TRBV12-4
CASSSPSGRAGEQFF
TGTGCCAGCAGTTCTCCTAGCGGGAGGGCCGGAGAGCAGTTCTTC
>TRBJ1-5|.|.|15|TRBV20-1
CSARDYRAGNQPQHF
TGCAGTGCTAGAGATTACAGGGCGGGCAATCAGCCCCAGCATTTT
>TRBJ2-3|few|TRBD2|16|TRBV5-1
CASSPALAGRTDTQYF
TGCGCCAGCAGCCCCGCCCTAGCGGGCCGCACAGATACGCAGTATTTT
>TRBJ2-1|many|TRBD2|14|TRBV27
CASSSSGSYNEQFF
TGTGCCAGCAGTTCTAGCGGCTCCTACAATGAGCAGTTCTTC
>TRBJ2-5|many|TRBD2|14|TRBV20-1
CSASLLAGEETQYF
TGCAGTGCTTCCTTACTAGCGGGAGAAGAGACCCAGTACTTC
>TRBJ2-1|many|TRBD2|18|TRBV11-2
CASSSGTSGSSGYNEQFF
TGTGCCAGCAGCTCCGGGACTAGCGGTTCGAGTGGGTACAATGAGCAGTTCTTC
>TRBJ1-6|many|TRBD1|15|TRBV28
CATVDRALVGSPLHF
TGTGCCACCGTGGACAGGGCCCTCGTCGGTTCACCCCTCCACTTT
>TRBJ2-4|few|.|15|TRBV6-1
CASRTELIAKNIQYF
TGTGCCAGCCGGACAGAACTAATAGCCAAAAACATTCAGTACTTC
>TRBJ2-1|few|TRBD2|16|TRBV29-1
CSVAPPGLAGWDEQFF
TGCAGCGTTGCTCCACCGGGACTAGCGGGATGGGATGAGCAGTTCTTC
>TRBJ2-1|.|TRBD2|14|TRBV2
CASRGLAEYNEQFF
TGTGCCAGCCGGGGACTAGCGGAATACAATGAGCAGTTCTTC
>TRBJ1-2|.|.|13|TRBV5-1
CASSWEGSVGYTF
TGCGCCAGCAGCTGGGAAGGGAGCGTTGGCTACACCTTC
>TRBJ2-7|.|TRBD2|16|TRBV4-3
CASSQETGAGGYEQYF
TGCGCCAGCAGCCAAGAAACAGGAGCGGGAGGCTACGAGCAGTACTTC
>TRBJ2-7|.|.|13|TRBV11-1
CASSFEAVGEQYF
TGTGCCAGCAGCTTTGAAGCTGTAGGGGAGCAGTACTTC
>TRBJ1-6|few|TRBD1|15|TRBV5-8
CASSPFGTGESPLHF
TGTGCCAGCAGCCCGTTTGGGACAGGGGAATCACCCCTCCACTTT
>TRBJ2-2|many|TRBD2|19|TRBV6-6
CASSYLGGRAGGGTGELFF
TGTGCCAGCAGTTACTTAGGGGGGAGGGCGGGAGGTGGCACCGGGGAGCTGTTTTTT
>TRBJ1-6|many|.|16|TRBV7-2
CASSSALQGPNSPLHF
TGTGCCAGCAGCTCCGCGTTACAGGGCCCTAATTCACCCCTCCACTTT
>TRBJ2-7|many|.|14|TRBV11-2
CASSFQQGPYEQYF
TGTGCCAGCAGCTTCCAACAGGGTCCCTACGAGCAGTACTTC
>TRBJ2-7|few|.|14|TRBV6-1
CASSPRLSPGEQYF
TGTGCCAGCAGCCCCCGGCTTTCACCGGGCGAGCAGTACTTC
>TRBJ2-5|.|.|16|TRBV7-6
CASSLAVGGSQETQYF
TGTGCCAGCAGCTTAGCGGTCGGGGGATCGCAAGAGACCCAGTACTTC
>TRBJ2-3|many|.|17|TRBV5-1
CASSPNSGKPLTDTQYF
TGCGCCAGCAGCCCGAACTCAGGGAAACCCCTCACAGATACGCAGTATTTT
>TRBJ1-6|.|TRBD1|13|TRBV20-1
CSARATGGSPLHF
TGCAGTGCTAGAGCCACAGGGGGTTCACCCCTCCACTTT
>TRBJ2-5|many|.|15|TRBV27
CASSRGQGVRETQYF
TGTGCCAGCAGTAGGGGTCAGGGAGTAAGAGAGACCCAGTACTTC
>TRBJ2-5|.|TRBD2|16|TRBV7-2
CASSPLGAGGRETQYF
TGTGCCAGCAGCCCCCTAGGAGCGGGGGGGCGGGAGACCCAGTACTTC
>TRBJ1-2|.|.|11|TRBV29-1
CSVQRGDGYTF
TGCAGCGTTCAGAGAGGGGACGGCTACACCTTC
>TRBJ1-5|many|.|13|TRBV2
CASKGQGNQPQHF
TGTGCCAGCAAGGGGCAGGGGAATCAGCCCCAGCATTTT
>TRBJ2-7|many|TRBD2|15|TRBV28
CASSPGLAVAYEQYF
TGTGCCAGCAGTCCCGGACTAGCGGTCGCCTACGAGCAGTACTTC
>TRBJ2-2|.|.|15|TRBV28
CASSLTGSNTGELFF
TGTGCCAGCAGTTTAACCGGGTCTAACACCGGGGAGCTGTTTTTT
>TRBJ1-6|.|.|13|TRBV20-1
CSASFDSHSPLHF
TGCAGTGCGAGCTTCGACAGTCATTCACCCCTCCACTTT
>TRBJ2-2|.|.|20|TRBV9
CASSVGYLVGQPLSTGELFF
TGTGCCAGCAGCGTAGGATACCTGGTGGGGCAGCCGTTATCCACCGGGGAGCTGTTTTTT
>TRBJ2-5|.|.|15|TRBV9
CASSPRTEGYETQYF
TGTGCCAGCAGCCCGAGGACAGAAGGTTACGAGACCCAGTACTTC
>TRBJ1-5|many|.|15|TRBV28
CASSDSRASNQPQHF
TGTGCCAGCAGTGACAGTAGGGCTAGCAATCAGCCCCAGCATTTT
>TRBJ1-1|few|.|14|TRBV5-6
CASSSRGRSTEAFF
TGTGCCAGCAGCTCACGGGGACGGTCCACTGAAGCTTTCTTT
>TRBJ2-1|many|.|15|TRBV27
CASSFYPPSGNEQFF
TGTGCCAGCAGTTTTTACCCCCCTTCAGGCAATGAGCAGTTCTTC
>TRBJ2-5|.|.|13|TRBV19
CASSIGDFQTQYF
TGTGCCAGTAGTATAGGGGACTTCCAGACCCAGTACTTC
>TRBJ1-6|.|TRBD1|14|TRBV28
CASSSQGAGSTLHF
TGTGCCAGCAGTTCTCAGGGGGCCGGGTCGACCCTCCACTTT
>TRBJ2-2|many|.|13|TRBV5-1
CASSSHSTGELFF
TGCGCCAGCAGCTCCCACAGTACCGGGGAGCTGTTTTTT
>TRBJ2-1|few|.|12|TRBV20-1
CSGRGRYNEQFF
TGCAGTGGGAGAGGACGCTACAATGAGCAGTTCTTC